This TCR beta chain was found in a study of T cell responses to AZD1222 COVID-19 vaccine. Germline V gene lookup returns CDR1 SGHNT and CDR2 YYREEE (reference sequence). The V gene end was trimmed by 4 bases and the J gene end by 8 bases; junction bases not matched to a gene: 4. This CDR3 comprises 14 residues. Using immunoSEQ multiplex PCR, the repertoire was profiled, and TCRdb retains in-frame clones only, with some absent. The table lists 130,000 or so clones, about 90% of them singletons. The J gene is TRBJ1-4, the V gene TRBV5-4, with 11 bases aligning to TRBD1. This receptor was taken from an adult in good health. Specimen: peripheral blood, collected on day 0 of AZD1222 vaccination. The CDR3 loop is CASSRDRGTEKLFF. The CDR3 DNA reads as TGTGCCAGCAGCCGGGACAGGGGGACAGAAAAACTGTTTTTT.